This T cell receptor beta chain is from a study of T-cell memory formation after mild COVID-19 (dated by TCRdb to the early 2020s). Regarding the study in general: TCR sequence clusters from the two donors were largely donor specific. In two donors, T-cell clones that expanded and contracted after mild COVID-19 were followed by sequencing TCRalpha and TCRbeta repertoires longitudinally. Two young, previously healthy adult volunteers, one female and one male, were included in the cohort. General findings and caveats noted by the study authors: The study covered only a couple of mild cases, and larger cohorts including severe cases with pre-infection samples were considered necessary. Some responding clones were found in pre-infection memory, which suggests that pre-existing cross-reactive memory T cells took part in the SARS-CoV-2 response. Clones that contracted from day 15 to 85 showed balanced CD4/CD8 phenotypes, whereas a second wave of clones that expanded from day 15 to 37 leaned towards CD4+. Whether the second-wave clones peaking on day 37 were SARS-CoV-2 specific was not confirmed. Contracting CD4+ clones were found mainly in CM and EM memory subsets, while CD8+ clones were enriched in EMRA.

TCRdb records Illumina NovaSeq 6000 as the sequencer. TCRalpha and TCRbeta cDNA libraries were built by 5'RACE with constant-segment primers, adding sample barcodes and unique molecular identifiers. RNA was extracted from every sample with Trizol reagent. Library amplification was performed in two PCR steps, and a second sample barcode and Illumina TruSeq adapters were introduced in the second step. Sequencing of the libraries was done on an Illumina NovaSeq, producing 2 x 150 bp paired-end reads. Under the source paper's analysis protocol: With migec v1.2.7, reads were demultiplexed and then collapsed into UMI-guided consensus sequences. Using mixcr v2.1.11, UMI consensuses were aligned to TRA and TRB V and J templates and then assembled into clonotypes. Expanded or contracted clonotypes were those called significant by both edgeR and NoisET, with noise models trained on biological replicates. For edgeR calls, the thresholds were a false discovery rate-adjusted p below 0.01 and a log2 fold-change of 1. As an exploratory analysis of dynamics, max-normalized trajectories of the 1000 most abundant clonotypes were examined with PCA combined with hierarchical clustering. The CD4 or CD8 phenotype of responding clones was assigned using the separately sequenced CD4+ and CD8+ repertoires. The public reads were reanalyzed by TCRdb: fastp trimming at Q25, MiXCR alignment, in-frame beta chains only. Each entry is one CDR3 protein sequence, shown with its most common DNA and genes. These V and J calls are TCRdb output, not the study's own analysis. This sample comprises about 560,000 distinct CDR3 sequences, 20% to 25% of them detected only once. The top ten hold about 8.4% of the sample.

Ficoll-Paque density gradient centrifugation was used to isolate PBMCs. The CDR3 measures 15 amino acids from cysteine to phenylalanine. Of all the DNA, just the CDR3 is kept, 45 bases in frame from base 1. V gives up 2 bases and J gives up 3 bases, and the segment between their germline ends measures 14 bases. For CDR1 and CDR2, the germline V gene (reference sequence) lists PRHDT and FYEKMQ. This clonotype turned up a few times. What antigen it recognizes has not been identified. Base qualities are not at hand, and no much larger clone is one base apart. The sample comprised PBMCs or a T cell subset sorted from them (not recorded which). The V and J genes are TRBV13 and TRBJ2-7, with a tentative D gene TRBD2 over 5 matching bases. The sequence came from an adult woman who had mild COVID-19 (a few samples of this study predate the infection). The sample titles of this study are shuffled in the database, so cell type and time point are left out; the donor was told from shared clones. The CDR3 loop reads CASSLSGLGRYEQYF. The DNA is TGTGCCAGCAGCTTAAGCGGATTGGGTCGCTACGAGCAGTACTTC.